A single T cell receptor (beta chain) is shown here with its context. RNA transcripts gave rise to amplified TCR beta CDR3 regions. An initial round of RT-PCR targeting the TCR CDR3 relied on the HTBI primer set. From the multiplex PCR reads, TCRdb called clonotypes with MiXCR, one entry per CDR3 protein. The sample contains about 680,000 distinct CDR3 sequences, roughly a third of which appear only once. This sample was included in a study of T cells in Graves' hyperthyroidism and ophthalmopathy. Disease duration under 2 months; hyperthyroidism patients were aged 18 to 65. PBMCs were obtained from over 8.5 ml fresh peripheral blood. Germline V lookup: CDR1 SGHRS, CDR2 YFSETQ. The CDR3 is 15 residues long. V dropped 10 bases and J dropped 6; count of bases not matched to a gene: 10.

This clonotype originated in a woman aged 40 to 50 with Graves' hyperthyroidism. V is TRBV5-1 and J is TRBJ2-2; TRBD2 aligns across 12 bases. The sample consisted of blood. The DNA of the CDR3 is TGCGCCGGCACCCGGACTAGCGGGGCGGCCGGGGAGCTGTTTTTT. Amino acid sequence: CAGTRTSGAAGELFF.